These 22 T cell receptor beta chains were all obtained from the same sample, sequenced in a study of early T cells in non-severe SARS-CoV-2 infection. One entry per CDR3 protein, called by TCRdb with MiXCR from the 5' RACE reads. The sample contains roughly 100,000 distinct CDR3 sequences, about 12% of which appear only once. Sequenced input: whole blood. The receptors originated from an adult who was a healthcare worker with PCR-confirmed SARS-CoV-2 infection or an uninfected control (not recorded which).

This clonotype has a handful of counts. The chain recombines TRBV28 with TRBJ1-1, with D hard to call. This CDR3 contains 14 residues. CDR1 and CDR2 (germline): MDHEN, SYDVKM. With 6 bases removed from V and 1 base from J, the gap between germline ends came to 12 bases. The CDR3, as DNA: TGTGCCAGCAGCCTAACCCCAGGGAACACTGAAGCTTTCTTT. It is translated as CASSLTPGNTEAFF. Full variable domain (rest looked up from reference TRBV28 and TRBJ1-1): DVKVTQSSRYLVKRTGEKVFLECVQDMDHENMFWYRQDPGLGLRLIYFSYDVKMKEKGDIPEGYSVSREKKERFSLILESASTNQTSMYLCASSLTPGNTEAFFGQGTRLTVV.

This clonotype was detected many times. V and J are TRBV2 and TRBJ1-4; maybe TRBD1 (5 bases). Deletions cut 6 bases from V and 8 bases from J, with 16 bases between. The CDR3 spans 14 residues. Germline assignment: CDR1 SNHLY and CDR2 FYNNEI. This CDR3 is CASSPQQGREKLFF. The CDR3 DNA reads TGTGCCAGCAGCCCCCAGCAGGGAAGGGAAAAACTGTTTTTT.

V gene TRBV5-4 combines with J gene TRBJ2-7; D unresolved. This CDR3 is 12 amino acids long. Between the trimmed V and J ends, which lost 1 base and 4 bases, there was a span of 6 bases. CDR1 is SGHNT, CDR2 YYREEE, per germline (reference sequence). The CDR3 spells CASSLHPYEQYF. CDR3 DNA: TGTGCCAGCAGCTTGCATCCGTACGAGCAGTACTTC.

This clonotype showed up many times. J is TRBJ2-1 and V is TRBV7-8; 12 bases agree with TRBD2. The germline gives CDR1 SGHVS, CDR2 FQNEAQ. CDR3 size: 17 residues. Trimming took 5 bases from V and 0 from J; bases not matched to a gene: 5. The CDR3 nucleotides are TGTGCCAGCAGCCCGCGACTAGCGGGGGTCTCCTACAATGAGCAGTTCTTC. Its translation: CASSPRLAGVSYNEQFF. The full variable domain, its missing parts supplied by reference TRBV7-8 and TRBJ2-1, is GAGVSQSPRYKVAKRGQDVALRCDPISGHVSLFWYQQALGQGPEFLTYFQNEAQLDKSGLPSDRFFAERPEGSVSTLKIQRTQQEDSAVYLCASSPRLAGVSYNEQFFGPGTRLTVL.

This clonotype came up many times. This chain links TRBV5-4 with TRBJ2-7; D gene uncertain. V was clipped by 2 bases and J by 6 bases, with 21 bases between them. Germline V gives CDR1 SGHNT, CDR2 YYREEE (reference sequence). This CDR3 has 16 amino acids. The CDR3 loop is CASSLVPSHTGVEQYF. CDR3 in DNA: TGTGCCAGCAGCTTAGTCCCAAGCCACACGGGTGTCGAGCAGTACTTC.

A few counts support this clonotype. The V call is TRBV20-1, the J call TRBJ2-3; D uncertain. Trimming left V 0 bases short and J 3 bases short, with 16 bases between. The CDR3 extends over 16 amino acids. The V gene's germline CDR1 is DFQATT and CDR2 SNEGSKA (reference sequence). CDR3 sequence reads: CSARDRGGLWTDTQYF. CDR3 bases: TGCAGTGCTAGAGATCGCGGCGGTCTTTGGACAGATACGCAGTATTTT.

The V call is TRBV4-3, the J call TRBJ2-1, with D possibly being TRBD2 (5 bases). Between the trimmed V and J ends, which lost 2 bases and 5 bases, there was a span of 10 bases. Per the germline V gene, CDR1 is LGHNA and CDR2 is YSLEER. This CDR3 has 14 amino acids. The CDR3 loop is CASSQREPDNEQFF. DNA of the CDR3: TGCGCCAGCAGCCAACGGGAACCCGACAATGAGCAGTTCTTC.

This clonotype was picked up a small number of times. This CDR3 reads CATSRERVDTQYF. DNA of the CDR3: TGTGCCACCAGCAGAGAAAGGGTGGATACGCAGTATTTT. The chain has TRBV15 and TRBJ2-3; D ambiguous. Trimming pared 0 bases from V and 6 bases from J, leaving 7 bases between. The germline gives CDR1 LNHNV, CDR2 YYDKDF (reference sequence). The CDR3 covers 13 residues.

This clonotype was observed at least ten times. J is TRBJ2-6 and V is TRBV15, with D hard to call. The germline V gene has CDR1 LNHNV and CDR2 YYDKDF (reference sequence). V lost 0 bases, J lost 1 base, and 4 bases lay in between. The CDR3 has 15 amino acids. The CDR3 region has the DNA TGTGCCACCAGCAGAGAACTATCTGGGGCCAACGTCCTGACTTTC. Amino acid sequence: CATSRELSGANVLTF.

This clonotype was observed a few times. CDR3 protein: CAWSVGGSAYEQYF. The CDR3 DNA reads as TGTGCCTGGAGTGTGGGCGGGAGCGCCTACGAGCAGTACTTC. The chain has TRBV30 and TRBJ2-7; 7 bases fit TRBD2. The V and J ends lost 0 bases and 2 bases, in that order; junction bases with no gene match: 4. CDR1 and CDR2 (germline): GTSNPN, SVGIG (reference sequence). The CDR3 extends over 14 amino acids.

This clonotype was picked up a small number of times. The CDR3 loop is CSAELAGVRETQYF. DNA for the CDR3: TGCAGTGCCGAACTAGCGGGAGTACGAGAGACCCAGTACTTC. The V and J genes are TRBV20-1 and TRBJ2-5; 11 bases align to TRBD2. CDR1 is DFQATT and CDR2 is SNEGSKA in the germline V gene (reference sequence). The CDR3 is made up of 14 amino acids. V lost 6 bases to trimming and J lost 4 bases; unmatched junction nucleotides: 7.

The CDR3 spells CATVKASGGNEQFF. CDR3 coding DNA: TGTGCCACTGTGAAGGCGAGCGGAGGAAATGAGCAGTTCTTC. This chain connects TRBV6-6 to TRBJ2-1; the D gene is possibly TRBD2 (5 bases). CDR3 length equals 14 residues. V dropped 10 bases and J dropped 7 bases, with 20 bases sitting between them. Germline-derived CDR1 and CDR2 are MNHNY and SVGAGI (reference sequence).

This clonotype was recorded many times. The CDR3 loop is CASSVKTGDEQYF. In DNA form, the CDR3 reads TGCGCCAGCAGCGTAAAGACAGGGGACGAGCAGTACTTC. The rearrangement links TRBV5-1 to TRBJ2-7; 8 bases are shared with TRBD1. Trimming cost V 4 bases and J 5 bases; bases outside gene matches: 5. CDR1 SGHRS and CDR2 YFSETQ come from the germline V gene. CDR3 size: 13 residues.

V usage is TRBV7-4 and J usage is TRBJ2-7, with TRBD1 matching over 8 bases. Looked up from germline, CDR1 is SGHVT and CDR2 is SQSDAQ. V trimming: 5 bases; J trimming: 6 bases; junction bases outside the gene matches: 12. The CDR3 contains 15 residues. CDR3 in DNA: TGTGCCAGCAGCCCCCGGACCGACAGGGGAGGCGAGCAGTACTTC. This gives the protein CASSPRTDRGGEQYF.

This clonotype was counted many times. The CDR3 reads CASSQTDFYEQYF. The CDR3 nucleotides read TGTGCCAGCAGCCAGACCGACTTCTACGAGCAGTACTTC. This rearrangement joins TRBV12-3 or TRBV12-4 to TRBJ2-7, with D unclear. The germline V and J ends were trimmed by 6 bases and 3 bases, with 12 bases remaining between them. This CDR3 spans 13 amino acids.

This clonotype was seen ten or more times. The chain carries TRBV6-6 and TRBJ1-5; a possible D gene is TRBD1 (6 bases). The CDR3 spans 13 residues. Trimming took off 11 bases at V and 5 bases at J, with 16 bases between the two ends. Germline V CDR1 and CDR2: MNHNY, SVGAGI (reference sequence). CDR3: CAGKQGRDQPQHF. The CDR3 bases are TGTGCCGGTAAACAGGGACGGGATCAGCCCCAGCATTTT.

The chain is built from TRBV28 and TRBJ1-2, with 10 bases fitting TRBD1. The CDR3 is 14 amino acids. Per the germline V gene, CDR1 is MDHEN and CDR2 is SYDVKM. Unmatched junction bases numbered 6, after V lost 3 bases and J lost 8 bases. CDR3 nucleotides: TGTGCCAGCAGTTTGGGGACAGGGGCGCGCGGCTACACCTTC. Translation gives CASSLGTGARGYTF.

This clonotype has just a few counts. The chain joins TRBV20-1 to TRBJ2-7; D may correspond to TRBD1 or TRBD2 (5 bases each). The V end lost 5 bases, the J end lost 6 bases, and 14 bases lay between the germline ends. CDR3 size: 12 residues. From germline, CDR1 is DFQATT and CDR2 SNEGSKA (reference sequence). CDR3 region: CSAAGTHSEQYF. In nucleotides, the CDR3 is TGCAGTGCTGCCGGGACCCACTCCGAGCAGTACTTC.

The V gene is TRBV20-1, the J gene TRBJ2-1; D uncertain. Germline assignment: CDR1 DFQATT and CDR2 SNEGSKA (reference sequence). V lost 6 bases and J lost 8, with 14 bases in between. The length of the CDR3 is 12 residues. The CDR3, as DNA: TGCAGTGCATTCGGCCTAGAGGATGAGCAGTTCTTC. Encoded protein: CSAFGLEDEQFF.

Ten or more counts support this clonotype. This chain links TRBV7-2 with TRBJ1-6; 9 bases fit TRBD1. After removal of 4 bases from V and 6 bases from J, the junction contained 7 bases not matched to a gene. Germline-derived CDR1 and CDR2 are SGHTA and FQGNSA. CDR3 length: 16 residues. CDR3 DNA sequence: TGTGCCAGCAGCTGGGGTTGGACAGGGGCTAATTCACCCCTCCACTTT. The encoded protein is CASSWGWTGANSPLHF. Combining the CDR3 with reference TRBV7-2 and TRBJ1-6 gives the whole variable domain GAGVSQSPSNKVTEKGKDVELRCDPISGHTALYWYRQSLGQGLEFLIYFQGNSAPDKSGLPSDRFSAERTGGSVSTLTIQRTQQEDSAVYLCASSWGWTGANSPLHFGNGTRLTVT.

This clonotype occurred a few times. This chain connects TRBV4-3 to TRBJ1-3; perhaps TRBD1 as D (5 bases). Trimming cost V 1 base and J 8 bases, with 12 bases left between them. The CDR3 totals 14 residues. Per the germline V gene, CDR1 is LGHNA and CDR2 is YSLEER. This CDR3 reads CASSQARVSDTIYF. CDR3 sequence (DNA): TGCGCCAGCAGCCAAGCCAGGGTTTCAGACACCATATATTTT.

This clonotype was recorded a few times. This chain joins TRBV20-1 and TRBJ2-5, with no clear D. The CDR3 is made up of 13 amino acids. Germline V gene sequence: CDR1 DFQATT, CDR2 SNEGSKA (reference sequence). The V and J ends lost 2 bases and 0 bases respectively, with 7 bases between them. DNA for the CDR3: TGCAGTGCTAGAATAGCTTACCAAGAGACCCAGTACTTC. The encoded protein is CSARIAYQETQYF.